This T cell receptor beta chain emerged from a study of T cell responses to AZD1222 COVID-19 vaccine. Profiled with immunoSEQ multiplex PCR; TCRdb holds only in-frame clones, not every one. The table records approximately 110,000 clones, approximately 85% of them present only once. The source of this sequence is an adult who received the AZD1222 COVID-19 vaccine. Material: peripheral blood, obtained 28 days after the second AZD1222 dose.

The CDR3: CASSYVRQGVAFF. CDR3 coding DNA: TGTGCCAGCAGTTACGTACGACAGGGGGTTGCTTTCTTT. This rearrangement joins TRBV6-2 or TRBV6-3 to TRBJ1-1, with 9 bases fitting TRBD1. This CDR3 has 13 amino acids. In germline, CDR1 is MNHEY, CDR2 SVGEGT. The V segment lost 2 bases and the J segment 11 bases; nucleotides outside the gene matches: 6.